This T cell receptor (beta chain) was recovered during a study of T cells after yellow fever vaccination. UMIs and a universal primer site were added when TCR cDNA was made by 5'RACE template switching. TCRdb re-called the 5' RACE reads with MiXCR, one entry per CDR3 protein. Among 95,000 to 100,000 distinct CDR3 sequences, roughly 6% were seen once, and the ten largest hold about two fifths. Unmatched junction bases numbered 5, after V lost 0 bases and J lost 2 bases. Germline V gives CDR1 SGHNT, CDR2 YYREEE (reference sequence). This CDR3 comprises 16 residues. The input for sequencing was CD8+ T cells sorted from PBMCs, taken 10 days after the yellow fever booster vaccination. The sequence came from a man younger than 30 who received the YFV17D yellow fever vaccine. The chain joins TRBV5-4 to TRBJ2-1; 7 bases match TRBD2. CDR3 sequence (DNA): TGTGCCAGCAGCTTGGCCGGCGGGGGAACCTACAATGAGCAGTTCTTC. It specifies CASSLAGGGTYNEQFF.